This TCR beta chain was profiled in a study of T cell responses to AZD1222 COVID-19 vaccine. Findings of the study overall: Spike-wide coverage was observed for vaccine-associated CD4 TCRs, with dominant responses at 160-218 and 743-854. The donor cohort was predominantly white British with a female majority, and clonal diversity may have been underestimated. Only a handful of AZD1222 recipients, more than 5 in all, had baseline seropositivity.

This clone has a single count. The target antigen is unknown. TCRdb keeps only in-frame clones here, not all; method: immunoSEQ multiplex PCR. The sample yields around 150,000 clones, approximately 88% seen once. From germline, CDR1 is MNHNS and CDR2 SASEGT. CDR3 length equals 13 residues. The V end was cut by 3 bases, the J end by 9 bases, with 12 bases between. The rearrangement uses TRBV6-1 and TRBJ1-5, with D unclear. The sample here was peripheral blood, taken on day 0 of AZD1222 vaccination. This sequence originates from an adult in good health. CDR3 protein: CASSDRRLWPQHF. Written as DNA, the CDR3 is TGTGCCAGCAGTGACCGGCGCCTTTGGCCCCAGCATTTT.